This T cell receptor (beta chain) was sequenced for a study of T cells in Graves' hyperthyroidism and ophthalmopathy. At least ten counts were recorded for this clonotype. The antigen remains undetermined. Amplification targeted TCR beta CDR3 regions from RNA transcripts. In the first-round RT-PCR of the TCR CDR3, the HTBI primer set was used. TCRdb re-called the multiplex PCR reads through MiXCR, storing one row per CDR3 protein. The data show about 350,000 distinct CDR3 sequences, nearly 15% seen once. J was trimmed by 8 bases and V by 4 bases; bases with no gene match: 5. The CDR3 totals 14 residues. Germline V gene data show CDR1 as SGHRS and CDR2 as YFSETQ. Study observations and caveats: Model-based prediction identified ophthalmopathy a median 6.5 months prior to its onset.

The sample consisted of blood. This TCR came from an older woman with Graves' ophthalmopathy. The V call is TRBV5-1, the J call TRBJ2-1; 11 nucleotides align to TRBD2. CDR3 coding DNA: TGCGCCAGCAGCGCCACTAGCGGGAGTGATGAGCAGTTCTTC. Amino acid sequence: CASSATSGSDEQFF.